This T cell receptor (beta chain) was observed in a study of technical replicates of blood from a handful of donors. The table came from immunoSEQ multiplex PCR; TCRdb's copy has only in-frame clones and leaves some out. The data contain about 14,000 clones, roughly four fifths of them singletons. The V end was cut by 0 bases, the J end by 1 base, with 5 bases between. CDR1 is SGHVS and CDR2 is FNYEAQ in the germline V gene. The CDR3 runs to 14 residues. The chain links TRBV7-6 to TRBJ2-3; no clear D. This TCR was sampled from a human donor in good health. The specimen sequenced was PBMCs. The CDR3 reads CASSLASGTDTQYF. The DNA for the CDR3 is TGTGCCAGCAGCTTAGCGTCGGGCACAGATACGCAGTATTTT.